One sample yielded the 9 T cell receptor beta chains listed below, sequenced in a study of beta chain features in type 1 diabetes. Sequencing targeted expressed TCRB transcripts, as all isolated RNA had been reverse transcribed. The protocol was immunoSEQ multiplex PCR, while the TCRdb copy is restricted to in-frame clones and leaves out a portion. The data show roughly 330,000 clones, 9.5% to 12% seen once. What was sequenced was naive CD4+ T cells from blood. The receptors derive from a woman aged 25 to 39 in good health.

J is TRBJ2-5 and V is TRBV7-2; 8 bases align to TRBD1. CDR1 and CDR2 from the germline V gene are SGHTA and FQGNSA. Unmatched junction bases numbered 6, after V lost 1 base and J lost 5 bases. The CDR3 consists of 15 residues. Here the CDR3 reads CASSLGRGRRETQYF. The CDR3 DNA reads as TGTGCCAGCAGCTTAGGCAGGGGGCGCCGGGAGACCCAGTACTTC.

This chain connects TRBV2 to TRBJ2-1; 7 nucleotides align to TRBD2. Germline V CDR1 and CDR2: SNHLY, FYNNEI. This CDR3 has 16 amino acids. J gave up 4 bases and V 6 bases, and 12 bases lay outside the gene matches. The CDR3 DNA is TGTGCCAGCAGGAACCGGGACTATATTCTTTACAATGAGCAGTTCTTC. Its protein is CASRNRDYILYNEQFF.

V and J are TRBV4-1 and TRBJ2-5; 10 bases map to TRBD2. After removal of 2 bases from V and 5 bases from J, the junction contained 8 bases not matched to a gene. The CDR3 runs to 16 residues. Germline CDR1 is MGHRA and CDR2 is YSYEKL. CDR3 in amino acids: CASSQRAGTSAETQYF. The CDR3 DNA reads as TGCGCCAGCAGCCAACGGGCTGGGACTAGCGCCGAGACCCAGTACTTC.

V usage is TRBV7-9 and J usage is TRBJ2-3; perhaps TRBD1 as D (6 bases). Trimming shortened V by 6 bases and J by 2 bases, and 12 bases separated the two germline ends. This CDR3 has 14 residues. Germline V gives CDR1 SEHNR, CDR2 FQNEAQ (reference sequence). This CDR3 reads CASRTRGATDTQYF. The CDR3 DNA follows: TGTGCCAGCAGGACCAGGGGTGCCACAGATACGCAGTATTTT.

This clone showed up just a few times. The CDR3 coding sequence is TGCGCCAGCAGCCAAGCTAGCGGGGTATACAATGAGCAGTTCTTC. Translated: CASSQASGVYNEQFF. V and J are TRBV4-1 and TRBJ2-1; TRBD2 matches at 9 bases. Germline CDR1 and CDR2: MGHRA and YSYEKL. Trimming at V came to 1 base and at J to 4 bases, leaving 2 bases not matched to a gene. The CDR3 totals 15 residues.

This clone appeared a few times. The chain combines TRBV5-1 with TRBJ2-3, with TRBD2 as a possible D gene (5 bases). Germline lookup yields CDR1 SGHRS and CDR2 YFSETQ. V gave up 0 bases and J gave up 11 bases, with 25 bases separating them. There are 17 residues in the CDR3. The CDR3 sequence is CASSLVGTSRSPAGQYF. DNA of the CDR3: TGCGCCAGCAGCTTGGTTGGAACTAGTCGTTCGCCGGCGGGGCAGTATTTT.

The genes are TRBV4-2 and TRBJ2-5; tentatively, D is TRBD2 (6 bases). CDR1 and CDR2 (germline): LGHNA, YNFKEQ. The CDR3 is made up of 14 amino acids. The germline V and J ends were trimmed by 0 bases and 5 bases, with 10 bases remaining between them. In DNA, the CDR3 is TGTGCCAGCAGCCAAGAGGTGGGAGGTGAGACCCAGTACTTC. It translates to CASSQEVGGETQYF.

The chain has TRBV5-1 and TRBJ2-7; D gene ambiguous. V lost 2 bases, J lost 6 bases, and 6 bases lay in between. Per germline, CDR1 SGHRS and CDR2 YFSETQ. CDR3 length: 11 amino acids. In DNA, the CDR3 is TGCGCCAGCAGCTTTTCAGGCGAGCAGTACTTC. It encodes CASSFSGEQYF.

The CDR3 sequence is CASSPGSRQETQYF. CDR3 DNA: TGTGCCAGCTCACCAGGGAGCAGACAAGAGACCCAGTACTTC. The rearrangement links TRBV18 to TRBJ2-5, with D maybe TRBD2 (5 bases). CDR1 and CDR2 (germline): KGHSH, LQKENI. Trimming removed 2 bases from V and 2 bases from J, with 9 bases in between. The CDR3 totals 14 residues. Looking up the rest from reference TRBV18 and TRBJ2-5 gives the full variable domain: NAGVMQNPRHLVRRRGQEARLRCSPMKGHSHVYWYRQLPEEGLKFMVYLQKENIIDESGMPKERFSAEFPKEGPSILRIQQVVRGDSAAYFCASSPGSRQETQYFGPGTRLLVL.